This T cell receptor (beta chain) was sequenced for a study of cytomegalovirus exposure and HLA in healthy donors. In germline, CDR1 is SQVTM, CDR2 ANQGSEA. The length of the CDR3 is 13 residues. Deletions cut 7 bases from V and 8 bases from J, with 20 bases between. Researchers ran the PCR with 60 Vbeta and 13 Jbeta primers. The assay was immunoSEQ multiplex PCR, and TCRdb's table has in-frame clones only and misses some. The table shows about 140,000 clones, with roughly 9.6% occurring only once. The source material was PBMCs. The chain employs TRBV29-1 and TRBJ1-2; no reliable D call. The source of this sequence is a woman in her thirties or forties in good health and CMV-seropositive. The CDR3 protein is CSATGSAAGGYTF. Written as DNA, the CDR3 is TGCAGCGCTACCGGGAGCGCGGCGGGGGGCTACACCTTC. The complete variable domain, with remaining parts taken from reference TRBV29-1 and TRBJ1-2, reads SAVISQKPSRDICQRGTSLTIQCQVDSQVTMMFWYRQQPGQSLTLIATANQGSEATYESGFVIDKFPISRPNLTFSTLTVSNMSPEDSSIYLCSATGSAAGGYTFGSGTRLTVV.